This T cell receptor (beta chain) derives from a study of metastatic and nonmetastatic thyroid tumors. No patient received treatment before thyroid surgery. V was trimmed by 1 base and J by 8 bases, leaving 11 bases between them. The CDR3 is made up of 13 amino acids. The germline CDR1 and CDR2 sequences are MNHEY and SMNVEV (reference sequence). As originally analysed: What underpinned the distant-metastasis classifier for papillary thyroid cancer was the set of CDR3 differences across clinicopathological groups. TCRdb re-analyzed the PCR reads through MiXCR. None of the V and J calls come from the authors' own analysis; TCRdb made them. The profile shows approximately 12,000 clones, around 29% of them singletons.

The chain couples TRBV27 to TRBJ1-1; maybe TRBD1 (6 bases). Sequencing was carried out using tumor tissue. This receptor was taken from a female donor with papillary thyroid cancer or a benign thyroid nodule (not recorded which). Some clones in this sample may be carry-over from other donors' samples. CDR3 in amino acids: CASSLFRGGEAFF. In DNA form, the CDR3 reads TGTGCCAGCAGTTTATTCAGGGGCGGGGAAGCTTTCTTT.